Each of the 29 T cell receptor beta chains below was sequenced from the same sample in a study of PD-L1 blockade in urothelial cancer listed by TCRdb under 2017. Receptor amplification or capture employed the immunoSEQ multiplex PCR assay. In its TCRdb copy, this immuneACCESS table keeps in-frame sequences only and misses some clones. Where compared with another copy, unresolved V genes explain less than half of these, and the others have no known cause. This sample has about 81,000 clones in its table, and around 85% of those were observed once. In total, the top ten clones hold under 8.5% of the sample. This sample's time point label indicates: pretreatment peripheral blood. Source: PBMCs, taken around atezolizumab (anti-PD-L1) treatment. The receptors were gathered from a man aged 35 to 55 with urothelial cancer.

The V gene is TRBV28, the J gene TRBJ2-2, with TRBD2 matching 15 bases. Germline CDR1 MDHEN, CDR2 SYDVKM. V gave up 8 bases and J gave up 7 bases; unmatched junction bases: 5. This CDR3 spans 15 amino acids. The CDR3 sequence is CASGLAGGPSGELFF. CDR3 nucleotides: TGTGCCAGCGGACTAGCGGGAGGGCCGAGCGGGGAGCTGTTTTTT.

As for this clone: This CDR3 is also generated by other DNA sequences in the sample. The chain couples TRBV7-2 to TRBJ1-2, with D maybe TRBD1 (6 bases). This CDR3 region has 14 residues. CDR1 is SGHTA, CDR2 FQGNSA, per germline. V was clipped by 5 bases and J by 0 bases, with 10 bases between them. The CDR3 protein is CASSPDRANYGYTF. Here the CDR3 DNA reads TGTGCCAGCAGCCCGGACAGAGCTAACTATGGCTACACCTTC.

This clone has only one observation. The V gene is TRBV28, the J gene TRBJ2-7; TRBD1 matches at 8 bases. J lost 7 bases, V lost 1 base, and 9 bases had no gene match. The CDR3 has 15 residues. Germline loops: CDR1 MDHEN, CDR2 SYDVKM. The CDR3 nucleotides read TGTGCCAGCAGTTTATTAGGGCAGGGGGCGAAGGAGCAGTACTTC. Encoded protein: CASSLLGQGAKEQYF.

The chain carries TRBV6-5 and TRBJ1-2; D is undetermined. Trimming cost V 0 bases and J 4 bases, with 6 bases left between them. The CDR3 has 13 amino acids. Per germline, CDR1 MNHEY and CDR2 SVGAGI. CDR3 in DNA: TGTGCCAGCAGTTACTCCCAGTCCTATGGCTACACCTTC. This encodes CASSYSQSYGYTF.

The chain links TRBV9 to TRBJ1-2; 8 positions match TRBD1. CDR3 size: 14 residues. V was clipped by 4 bases and J by 7 bases; unmatched bases: 9. Germline CDR1 reads SGDLS; CDR2 reads YYNGEE. CDR3 loop: CASSPYPTGVGYTF. The CDR3 nucleotides read TGTGCCAGCAGCCCATACCCGACAGGGGTTGGCTACACCTTC. The full variable domain, in which reference TRBV9 and TRBJ1-2 provide the parts outside the CDR3, is DSGVTQTPKHLITATGQRVTLRCSPRSGDLSVYWYQQSLDQGLQFLIQYYNGEERAKGNILERFSAQQFPDLHSELNLSSLELGDSALYFCASSPYPTGVGYTFGSGTRLTVV.

V usage is TRBV4-1 and J usage is TRBJ2-5; possibly TRBD2 for D (5 bases). Germline CDR1 MGHRA, CDR2 YSYEKL. The CDR3 consists of 15 residues. Trimming cost V 0 bases and J 5 bases, with 13 bases left between them. In DNA form, the CDR3 reads TGCGCCAGCAGCCAAGATCTTACACGGAGGGAGACCCAGTACTTC. This encodes CASSQDLTRRETQYF.

The chain couples TRBV18 to TRBJ1-5; 7 bases line up with TRBD1. V lost 3 bases and J lost 4; bases outside the gene matches: 6. The CDR3 has 15 residues. From germline, CDR1 is KGHSH and CDR2 LQKENI. For the CDR3, the DNA is TGTGCCAGCTCACCTCAGGGGGTGGGAAATCAGCCCCAGCATTTT. As protein: CASSPQGVGNQPQHF.

This CDR3 is CASSHEEGTGEIGGYTF. CDR3 coding DNA: TGTGCCAGCAGCCATGAGGAGGGGACAGGGGAAATCGGCGGCTACACCTTC. The genes are TRBV4-2 and TRBJ1-2, with 10 nucleotides matching TRBD1. Trimming took 3 bases from V and 8 from J; bases not matched to a gene: 15. Germline values: CDR1 LGHNA, CDR2 YNFKEQ. CDR3 length equals 17 residues.

This chain links TRBV28 with TRBJ2-5; TRBD1 might be the D (5 bases). V lost 7 bases and J 5 bases, leaving 14 bases between the germline ends. The germline CDR1 and CDR2 sequences are MDHEN and SYDVKM. The CDR3 length is 13 residues. The CDR3 here is CASKEKGKETQYF. CDR3 coding DNA: TGTGCCAGCAAAGAGAAGGGGAAGGAGACCCAGTACTTC.

The rearrangement uses TRBV7-9 and TRBJ1-4; D is possibly TRBD1 (5 bases). CDR3 length equals 15 residues. V gave up 1 base and J gave up 8 bases, with 14 bases separating them. Germline values: CDR1 SEHNR, CDR2 FQNEAQ (reference sequence). DNA of the CDR3: TGTGCCAGCAGCTTAGAGGGGCTTCCCAGCGAAAAACTGTTTTTT. Its translation: CASSLEGLPSEKLFF.

This clone has a single count. The chain has TRBV19 and TRBJ1-1; 9 bases align to TRBD1. The ends lost 8 bases at V and 1 base at J; junction bases unmatched: 8. Germline-derived CDR1 and CDR2 are LNHDA and SQIVND (reference sequence). The CDR3 loop spans 15 amino acids. The CDR3 reads CASSTGGLGNTEAFF. The CDR3 DNA reads TGTGCCAGTTCTACAGGGGGCTTAGGGAACACTGAAGCTTTCTTT.

CDR3 in amino acids: CASSPRGDEQYF. The CDR3 coding sequence is TGTGCCAGCAGCCCCCGGGGTGACGAGCAGTACTTC. V and J are TRBV11-1 and TRBJ2-7; D possibly corresponds to TRBD2 (5 bases). Trimming stripped 5 bases from V and 5 bases from J, with 10 bases between. This CDR3 has 12 amino acids. CDR1 is SGHAT, CDR2 FQDESV, per germline (reference sequence). Complete variable domain (other parts from reference TRBV11-1 and TRBJ2-7): EAEVAQSPRYKITEKSQAVAFWCDPISGHATLYWYRQILGQGPELLVQFQDESVVDDSQLPKDRFSAERLKGVDSTLKIQPAELGDSAMYLCASSPRGDEQYFGPGTRLTVT.

Only a few counts were recorded for this clone. The genes are TRBV11-2 and TRBJ2-5; TRBD2 matches at 10 bases. Per the germline V gene, CDR1 is SGHAT and CDR2 is FQNNGV. This CDR3 has 17 amino acids. V shed 3 bases and J 5 bases; nucleotides not matched to a gene: 12. This CDR3 is CASSLLAGVPGVETQYF. Written as DNA, the CDR3 is TGTGCCAGCAGCTTGCTAGCGGGGGTGCCGGGGGTGGAGACCCAGTACTTC.

The chain employs TRBV7-3 and TRBJ1-1; 8 nucleotides line up with TRBD1. Germline CDR1 reads SGHTA; CDR2 reads FQGTGA. The CDR3 has 14 residues. V was pared by 5 bases and J by 4 bases, with 6 bases of the junction left unmatched. This CDR3 reads CASSIGQGGTEAFF. The CDR3 DNA sequence: TGTGCCAGCAGCATCGGACAGGGAGGCACTGAAGCTTTCTTT.

This clone occurred a few times. The chain uses TRBV6-1 and TRBJ2-2; TRBD1 aligns across 7 bases. CDR3 length: 14 amino acids. Germline CDR1 is MNHNS and CDR2 is SASEGT. J lost 7 bases, V lost 6 bases, and 8 bases had no gene match. In nucleotides, the CDR3 is TGTGCCAGCAGCCACGGGACAGTCGGCGGGGAGCTGTTTTTT. It is translated as CASSHGTVGGELFF.

This clone was seen only a few times. This chain links TRBV28 with TRBJ2-1; a weak D match, TRBD2 (6 bases). Per germline, CDR1 MDHEN and CDR2 SYDVKM. V was clipped by 2 bases and J by 7 bases, with 18 bases between them. The CDR3 extends over 16 amino acids. CDR3: CASSLRGTRERNEQFF. The CDR3 nucleotides are TGTGCCAGCAGTTTAAGGGGAACTCGGGAGCGGAATGAGCAGTTCTTC.

The chain is built from TRBV9 and TRBJ2-4; D gene unclear. Trimming removed 4 bases from V and 0 bases from J, with 8 bases in between. Germline V CDR1 and CDR2: SGDLS, YYNGEE. CDR3 length: 14 amino acids. The CDR3 sequence is CASSLDLAKNIQYF. CDR3 in DNA: TGTGCCAGCAGCCTCGACTTAGCCAAAAACATTCAGTACTTC.

This chain joins TRBV19 and TRBJ1-1, with 7 bases that match TRBD1. Germline CDR1 is LNHDA and CDR2 is SQIVND (reference sequence). This CDR3 region has 14 residues. Trimming took 5 bases from V and 2 from J; bases not matched to a gene: 5. In DNA, the CDR3 is TGTGCCAGTAGTCACGGACAGGTTAACACTGAAGCTTTCTTT. Encoded protein: CASSHGQVNTEAFF.

The chain links TRBV6-1 to TRBJ2-1, with D unresolved. V dropped 2 bases and J dropped 6 bases, with 5 bases sitting between them. The CDR3 extends over 12 amino acids. CDR1 and CDR2 from the germline V gene are MNHNS and SASEGT. CDR3 in amino acids: CASSEISNEQFF. DNA of the CDR3: TGTGCCAGCAGTGAAATATCCAATGAGCAGTTCTTC.

This clone was counted ten times or more. The V gene is TRBV5-1, the J gene TRBJ2-1; a weak D match, TRBD2 (6 bases). The CDR3 length is 16 residues. V was clipped by 0 bases and J by 7 bases, with 17 bases between them. The germline gives CDR1 SGHRS, CDR2 YFSETQ. CDR3 sequence: CASSLEEGQGKNEQFF. DNA for the CDR3: TGCGCCAGCAGCTTGGAGGAGGGCCAAGGTAAAAATGAGCAGTTCTTC.

This clone was observed a few times. This chain connects TRBV29-1 to TRBJ1-1; the D gene is possibly TRBD1 (6 bases). V lost 6 bases and J 1 base, leaving 12 bases between the germline ends. The CDR3 sequence is 13 residues long. The V gene's germline CDR1 is SQVTM and CDR2 ANQGSEA. This chain's CDR3 is CSVERGGNTEAFF. The CDR3 DNA reads TGCAGCGTGGAAAGGGGGGGGAACACTGAAGCTTTCTTT. Full variable domain (remainder filled in from reference TRBV29-1 and TRBJ1-1): SAVISQKPSRDICQRGTSLTIQCQVDSQVTMMFWYRQQPGQSLTLIATANQGSEATYESGFVIDKFPISRPNLTFSTLTVSNMSPEDSSIYLCSVERGGNTEAFFGQGTRLTVV.

The chain recombines TRBV29-1 with TRBJ2-7; maybe TRBD2 (6 bases). The CDR3 runs to 12 residues. Germline-derived CDR1 and CDR2 are SQVTM and ANQGSEA. V shed 4 bases and J shed 7 bases, with 14 bases lying between them. The CDR3 sequence is CSVGEDHSEQYF. As DNA, the CDR3 is TGCAGCGTTGGGGAGGATCACTCGGAGCAGTACTTC.

J is TRBJ1-1 and V is TRBV19, with D possibly being TRBD1 (6 bases). CDR1 and CDR2 from the germline V gene are LNHDA and SQIVND (reference sequence). The CDR3 has 14 amino acids. Trimming cost V 11 bases and J 4 bases, with 20 bases left between them. DNA for the CDR3: TGTGCCTCCCACACACGAGGGGGGGGCACTGAAGCTTTCTTT. Protein product: CASHTRGGGTEAFF.

The rearrangement joins TRBV29-1 to TRBJ2-1; 10 positions agree with TRBD2. J was trimmed by 8 bases and V by 7 bases; bases with no gene match: 8. CDR1 is SQVTM and CDR2 is ANQGSEA in the germline V gene. The CDR3 is 13 residues long. This CDR3 reads CSALAGGGDEQFF. The CDR3 nucleotides read TGCAGCGCCTTAGCGGGAGGTGGGGATGAGCAGTTCTTC.

The CDR3 protein is CASSPRRDSEAFF. CDR3 DNA: TGTGCCAGCAGCCCCCGACGGGACAGTGAAGCTTTCTTT. The chain uses TRBV9 and TRBJ1-1, with 7 bases identical to TRBD1. The CDR3 is 13 residues long. Per germline, CDR1 SGDLS and CDR2 YYNGEE. V lost 4 bases to trimming and J lost 7 bases; unmatched junction nucleotides: 7. The complete variable domain, with remaining parts taken from reference TRBV9 and TRBJ1-1, reads DSGVTQTPKHLITATGQRVTLRCSPRSGDLSVYWYQQSLDQGLQFLIQYYNGEERAKGNILERFSAQQFPDLHSELNLSSLELGDSALYFCASSPRRDSEAFFGQGTRLTVV.

J is TRBJ2-3 and V is TRBV7-8; TRBD2 is a possible D gene (6 bases). The V gene lost 5 bases and the J gene lost 5 bases, with 20 bases spanning the gap. There are 16 residues in the CDR3. CDR1 SGHVS and CDR2 FQNEAQ come from the germline V gene. The CDR3 spells CASSLRRGGPEDTQYF. CDR3 coding DNA: TGTGCCAGCAGCCTAAGACGCGGAGGGCCGGAAGATACGCAGTATTTT.

The V and J genes are TRBV29-1 and TRBJ2-7; a weak D match, TRBD2 (5 bases). The CDR3 contains 12 residues. The ends were cut back, 3 bases at V and 3 bases at J, with 9 bases in the middle. Germline V CDR1 and CDR2: SQVTM, ANQGSEA. CDR3 bases: TGCAGCGTTGACGAGGGAGACTACGAGCAGTACTTC. Amino acids: CSVDEGDYEQYF.

V usage is TRBV2 and J usage is TRBJ2-1, with 10 positions matching TRBD2. Germline V lookup: CDR1 SNHLY, CDR2 FYNNEI. J gave up 2 bases and V 6 bases, and 4 bases lay outside the gene matches. The CDR3 spans 15 residues. CDR3 residues: CASRVAGGPYNEQFF. In DNA, the CDR3 is TGTGCCAGCAGAGTAGCGGGAGGACCCTACAATGAGCAGTTCTTC. Supplemented by reference TRBV2 and TRBJ2-1, the full variable domain reads EPEVTQTPSHQVTQMGQEVILRCVPISNHLYFYWYRQILGQKVEFLVSFYNNEISEKSEIFDDQFSVERPDGSNFTLKIRSTKLEDSAMYFCASRVAGGPYNEQFFGPGTRLTVL.

This rearrangement joins TRBV15 to TRBJ2-3; 14 bases are a match to TRBD2. The CDR3 is 16 amino acids. Germline loops: CDR1 LNHNV, CDR2 YYDKDF (reference sequence). V was pared by 0 bases and J by 5 bases, with 1 base of the junction left unmatched. The CDR3 here is CATSREGLAGVDTQYF. The CDR3 DNA follows: TGTGCCACCAGCAGAGAGGGACTAGCGGGAGTAGATACGCAGTATTTT.